The 5 T cell receptor beta chains in this list originate from one sample, sequenced in a study of blood T cell repertoires in COVID-19. The repertoire was sequenced with immunoSEQ multiplex PCR; TCRdb's copy has only in-frame clones and lacks some. The sample lists a few hundred thousand clones, 85% to 90% occurring once. The source material was PBMCs or T cells enriched from blood (not recorded which). The source is a young woman with acute COVID-19.

The V and J genes are TRBV5-1 and TRBJ2-2; no clear D gene. This CDR3 contains 15 residues. With 0 bases removed from V and 3 bases from J, the gap between germline ends came to 9 bases. Germline lookup yields CDR1 SGHRS and CDR2 YFSETQ. The CDR3 is CASSLGYLHTGELFF. In DNA form, the CDR3 reads TGCGCCAGCAGCTTGGGCTACCTCCACACCGGGGAGCTGTTTTTT.

This clone was counted a single time. The V and J genes are TRBV7-8 and TRBJ2-1; 7 bases agree with TRBD1. Germline V gene lookup returns CDR1 SGHVS and CDR2 FQNEAQ. The V segment lost 3 bases and the J segment 2 bases; nucleotides outside the gene matches: 4. This CDR3 comprises 15 residues. For the CDR3, the DNA is TGTGCCAGCAGCTTTGTGAGGGGGCCCTACAATGAGCAGTTCTTC. It specifies CASSFVRGPYNEQFF.

The chain uses TRBV11-3 and TRBJ2-1; 8 nucleotides align to TRBD2. Germline V gives CDR1 SGHNT, CDR2 YENEEA. J was trimmed by 0 bases and V by 1 base; bases with no gene match: 8. This CDR3 contains 18 residues. DNA for the CDR3: TGTGCCAGCAGCTTAGGTCTAAGCGGGAGTCTCTCCTACAATGAGCAGTTCTTC. It translates to CASSLGLSGSLSYNEQFF.

This chain connects TRBV15 to TRBJ2-2, with 16 bases matching TRBD2. With 5 bases clipped from V and 6 bases from J, the junction kept 9 bases outside the gene matches. The germline V gene encodes CDR1 LNHNV and CDR2 YYDKDF (reference sequence). CDR3 length: 18 residues. CDR3 DNA sequence: TGTGCCACCAGCGGCCGCGAGGGGACTAGCGGGAGGGCCGGGGAGCTGTTTTTT. Amino acids: CATSGREGTSGRAGELFF.

This clone was counted a few times. The chain uses TRBV11-2 and TRBJ2-3; 7 bases are a match to TRBD2. CDR3 length: 16 amino acids. The J segment lost 1 base and the V segment lost 7 bases, leaving 11 bases of the junction unmatched. Germline V gene data show CDR1 as SGHAT and CDR2 as FQNNGV. The CDR3 DNA is TGTGCCAGCAACCCACTAGCGATGTCAGGCACAGATACGCAGTATTTT. This codes for CASNPLAMSGTDTQYF. The entire variable domain, with the rest obtained from reference TRBV11-2 and TRBJ2-3, is as follows: EAGVAQSPRYKIIEKRQSVAFWCNPISGHATLYWYQQILGQGPKLLIQFQNNGVVDDSQLPKDRFSAERLKGVDSTLKIQPAKLEDSAVYLCASNPLAMSGTDTQYFGPGTRLTVL.